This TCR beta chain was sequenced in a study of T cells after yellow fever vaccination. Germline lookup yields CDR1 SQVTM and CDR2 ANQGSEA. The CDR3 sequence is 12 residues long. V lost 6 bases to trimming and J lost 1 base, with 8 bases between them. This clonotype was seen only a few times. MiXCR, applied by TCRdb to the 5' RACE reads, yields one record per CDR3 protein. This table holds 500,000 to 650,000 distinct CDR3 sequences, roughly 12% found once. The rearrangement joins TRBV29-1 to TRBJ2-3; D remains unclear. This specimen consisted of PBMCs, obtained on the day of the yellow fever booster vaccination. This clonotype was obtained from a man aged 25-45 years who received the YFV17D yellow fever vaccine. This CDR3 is CSVLQGTDTQYF. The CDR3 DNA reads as TGCAGCGTCTTGCAGGGCACAGATACGCAGTATTTT.